A single sample gave rise to the 23 T cell receptor beta chains below, sequenced in a study of CD8 T cells in Susac syndrome. After extraction with the RNeasy kit, roughly 0.45 to 1 ug of the RNA was reverse transcribed using random hexamers. TCRdb re-derived calls from the immunoSEQ multiplex PCR reads in MiXCR, one entry per CDR3 protein. The data show 170,000 or so distinct CDR3 sequences, roughly 95% seen once. The sample taken for sequencing was CD8+ T cells from PBMCs. The source of these receptors is a human donor with multiple sclerosis.

CDR3 in amino acids: CSATSRSVYEQYF. The CDR3 DNA reads as TGCAGTGCCACGAGCCGGTCAGTCTACGAGCAGTACTTC. The chain joins TRBV20-1 to TRBJ2-7; no reliable D call. Germline CDR1 is DFQATT and CDR2 is SNEGSKA (reference sequence). Trimming took off 6 bases at V and 3 bases at J, with 15 bases between the two ends. The CDR3 is 13 residues long.

The J gene is TRBJ2-7, the V gene TRBV28; D might be TRBD2 (6 bases). This CDR3 has 13 amino acids. Trimming pared 6 bases from V and 7 bases from J, leaving 16 bases between. The V gene's germline CDR1 is MDHEN and CDR2 SYDVKM. CDR3 in DNA: TGTGCCAGCAGGGTCGGGGGAATGGGGGAGCAGTACTTC. This translates into CASRVGGMGEQYF.

The rearrangement uses TRBV5-6 and TRBJ2-1, with D maybe TRBD2 (6 bases). The V gene lost 4 bases and the J gene lost 3 bases, with 17 bases spanning the gap. This CDR3 is built from 16 residues. The germline V gene encodes CDR1 SGHDT and CDR2 YYEEEE. DNA for the CDR3: TGTGCCAGCAGCACACCAATAGCGGACAACTACAATGAGCAGTTCTTC. This sequence encodes CASSTPIADNYNEQFF.

This clonotype showed up just a few times. The chain recombines TRBV19 with TRBJ1-1, with a possible D match to TRBD1 (5 bases). Looked up from germline, CDR1 is LNHDA and CDR2 is SQIVND (reference sequence). The CDR3 is 12 amino acids. Trimming removed 6 bases from V and 6 bases from J, with 11 bases in between. The CDR3 DNA reads TGTGCCAGTAGCCTTGGGGGACCTGAAGCTTTCTTT. Protein product: CASSLGGPEAFF.

The chain links TRBV29-1 to TRBJ1-2; D unresolved. V gave up 6 bases and J gave up 2 bases, with 13 bases separating them. CDR3 length equals 13 residues. Germline V gene sequence: CDR1 SQVTM, CDR2 ANQGSEA. The CDR3 DNA follows: TGCAGCGTCCAACCCGGCGGGAACTATGGCTACACCTTC. As protein: CSVQPGGNYGYTF.

A single count supports this clonotype. V gene TRBV20-1 combines with J gene TRBJ2-3, with TRBD1 matching 11 bases. The germline CDR1 and CDR2 sequences are DFQATT and SNEGSKA (reference sequence). The CDR3 contains 15 residues. The J segment lost 6 bases and the V segment lost 0 bases, leaving 5 bases of the junction unmatched. CDR3 sequence (DNA): TGCAGTGCTAGAGATCGGACAGGGGGCCGGGATACGCAGTATTTT. Translated, it gives CSARDRTGGRDTQYF.

This clonotype was counted a single time. The chain couples TRBV5-1 to TRBJ2-1; D gene uncertain. V dropped 8 bases and J dropped 0 bases, with 9 bases sitting between them. The germline CDR1 and CDR2 sequences are SGHRS and YFSETQ. The CDR3 is 13 amino acids. DNA of the CDR3: TGCGCCAGTACTTTGAGCTCCTACAATGAGCAGTTCTTC. Translating it yields CASTLSSYNEQFF.

Details on this clonotype: Since no conserved phenylalanine or tryptophan closes the CDR3, a read error is the likely cause. The V and J genes are TRBV7-2 and TRBJ2-7; D perhaps matches TRBD1 (5 bases). The CDR3 has 16 residues. Germline V gene lookup returns CDR1 SGHTA and CDR2 FQGNSA. The germline V and J ends were trimmed by 1 base and 1 base, with 14 bases remaining between them. In DNA form, the CDR3 reads TGTGCCAGCAGCTTAGTAGCTGTGGACAAGTCCTACGAGCAGTACATC. It translates to CASSLVAVDKSYEQYI.

V is TRBV20-1 and J is TRBJ2-5; D remains ambiguous. Germline-derived CDR1 and CDR2 are DFQATT and SNEGSKA (reference sequence). V was cut by 3 bases and J by 5 bases, with 13 bases left in between. The CDR3 totals 13 residues. CDR3 bases: TGCAGTGCTAGTACGTGGGGTGGGGAGACCCAGTACTTC. Translation gives CSASTWGGETQYF.

V and J are TRBV9 and TRBJ2-1; no firm D call. The ends were cut back, 0 bases at V and 5 bases at J, with 9 bases in the middle. The CDR3 runs 14 residues. The germline V gene encodes CDR1 SGDLS and CDR2 YYNGEE. The CDR3 is CASSVEGRHNEQFF. CDR3 coding DNA: TGTGCCAGCAGCGTAGAGGGCAGACACAATGAGCAGTTCTTC.

The chain carries TRBV4-2 and TRBJ2-7; D ambiguous. The CDR3 has 13 amino acids. The germline V gene encodes CDR1 LGHNA and CDR2 YNFKEQ. The V end was cut by 4 bases, the J end by 4 bases, with 11 bases between. CDR3 region: CASSPFLGYEQYF. The CDR3 DNA reads as TGTGCCAGCAGCCCCTTCCTAGGGTACGAGCAGTACTTC.

The chain joins TRBV5-4 to TRBJ2-7; maybe TRBD2 (5 bases). The CDR3 is made up of 15 amino acids. V was clipped by 2 bases and J by 6 bases, with 18 bases between them. Germline V lookup: CDR1 SGHNT, CDR2 YYREEE (reference sequence). The DNA of the CDR3 is TGTGCCAGCAGCTTAGCACCGGGAACGAACCCCGAGCAGTACTTC. Translated, it gives CASSLAPGTNPEQYF.

CDR3 loop: CASSPPGRTNEKLFF. CDR3 bases: TGTGCCAGCAGCCCCCCGGGACGGACTAATGAAAAACTGTTTTTT. This rearrangement joins TRBV7-9 to TRBJ1-4; D is perhaps TRBD1 (5 bases). V lost 5 bases and J 2 bases, leaving 12 bases between the germline ends. The CDR3 extends over 15 amino acids. Looked up from germline, CDR1 is SEHNR and CDR2 is FQNEAQ (reference sequence).

The rearrangement links TRBV15 to TRBJ2-7; D unresolved. This CDR3 contains 13 residues. Germline V gene lookup returns CDR1 LNHNV and CDR2 YYDKDF (reference sequence). V was shortened by 0 bases and J by 7 bases, with 10 bases between the two germline ends. The CDR3 sequence: CATSRDNLGEQYF. The CDR3 DNA reads as TGTGCCACCAGCAGAGATAATCTGGGTGAGCAGTACTTC.

The chain is built from TRBV2 and TRBJ2-3; 10 bases fit TRBD1. Germline trimming cut 10 bases from V and 2 bases from J; bases unmatched to any gene: 9. Germline-derived CDR1 and CDR2 are SNHLY and FYNNEI. The CDR3 runs 15 residues. The CDR3 DNA reads TGTGCCACCCTCGCGGGACAGGGGAACACAGATACGCAGTATTTT. This codes for CATLAGQGNTDTQYF. The complete variable domain, with remaining parts taken from reference TRBV2 and TRBJ2-3, reads EPEVTQTPSHQVTQMGQEVILRCVPISNHLYFYWYRQILGQKVEFLVSFYNNEISEKSEIFDDQFSVERPDGSNFTLKIRSTKLEDSAMYFCATLAGQGNTDTQYFGPGTRLTVL.

V gene TRBV7-9 combines with J gene TRBJ2-1, with 7 bases lining up with TRBD1. Trimming took 5 bases from V and 4 from J; bases not matched to a gene: 8. The CDR3 has 15 residues. Germline assignment: CDR1 SEHNR and CDR2 FQNEAQ (reference sequence). The CDR3 DNA sequence: TGTGCCAGCAGCCCAACAGGGGTGGGGTACAATGAGCAGTTCTTC. Encoded protein: CASSPTGVGYNEQFF. Supplemented by reference TRBV7-9 and TRBJ2-1, the full variable domain reads DTGVSQNPRHKITKRGQNVTFRCDPISEHNRLYWYRQTLGQGPEFLTYFQNEAQLEKSRLLSDRFSAERPKGSFSTLEIQRTEQGDSAMYLCASSPTGVGYNEQFFGPGTRLTVL.

This sequence joins TRBV12-5 and TRBJ2-7; 11 bases fit TRBD2. Germline values: CDR1 LGHNT, CDR2 FRNRAP. The CDR3 is 13 residues long. V shed 5 bases and J 6 bases; nucleotides not matched to a gene: 3. CDR3 sequence (DNA): TGTGCTAGTGGTATGGGACTAGCGGTCGAGCAGTACTTC. Translated: CASGMGLAVEQYF.

This chain uses TRBV15 with TRBJ2-7; possibly TRBD1 or TRBD2 for D (5 bases each). V lost 9 bases to trimming and J lost 3 bases, with 15 bases between them. The CDR3 covers 13 residues. Germline CDR1 LNHNV, CDR2 YYDKDF (reference sequence). The CDR3 spells CATIRDGGYEQYF. The CDR3 DNA is TGTGCCACAATCCGGGACGGAGGCTACGAGCAGTACTTC.

This clonotype was detected only once. The gene calls are TRBV27 and TRBJ2-1; the D gene is possibly TRBD2 (6 bases). The V gene lost 1 base and the J gene lost 6 bases, with 22 bases spanning the gap. Germline CDR1 is MNHEY and CDR2 is SMNVEV (reference sequence). This CDR3 has 18 amino acids. CDR3 amino acids: CASSLLHLEEGPPNEQFF. The CDR3 region has the DNA TGTGCCAGCAGTTTATTGCACCTCGAGGAGGGCCCTCCCAATGAGCAGTTCTTC.

The rearrangement uses TRBV29-1 and TRBJ2-5; D is perhaps TRBD2 (6 bases). Germline lookup yields CDR1 SQVTM and CDR2 ANQGSEA. Trimming shortened V by 4 bases and J by 4 bases, and 13 bases separated the two germline ends. The CDR3 is 13 amino acids. The CDR3 sequence is CSVVAEGPETQYF. CDR3 DNA: TGCAGCGTTGTGGCGGAGGGCCCAGAGACCCAGTACTTC.

The rearrangement uses TRBV20-1 and TRBJ2-1, with TRBD2 identical over 9 bases. Germline loops: CDR1 DFQATT, CDR2 SNEGSKA (reference sequence). With V trimmed by 0 bases and J by 7 bases, 10 bases remained unmatched. This CDR3 contains 16 residues. The CDR3 is CSARDGIVTSGNEQFF. The CDR3 bases are TGCAGTGCTAGAGATGGGATCGTGACTAGCGGTAATGAGCAGTTCTTC.

This sequence joins TRBV4-2 and TRBJ2-4, with D perhaps TRBD1 or TRBD2 (5 bases each). The CDR3 length is 14 residues. Trimming stripped 2 bases from V and 8 bases from J, with 13 bases between. Germline assignment: CDR1 LGHNA and CDR2 YNFKEQ. CDR3 bases: TGTGCCAGCAGCCAACAGGGAGAGGAGGACATTCAGTACTTC. It yields the protein CASSQQGEEDIQYF.

The rearrangement links TRBV7-8 to TRBJ2-3, with 8 bases lining up with TRBD1. This CDR3 is built from 16 residues. The trim removed 4 bases at V and 4 bases at J, leaving 10 bases unmatched. From germline, CDR1 is SGHVS and CDR2 FQNEAQ. The CDR3 region is CASSYGAGGLADTQYF. Written as DNA, the CDR3 is TGTGCCAGCAGCTACGGCGCAGGGGGCTTGGCAGATACGCAGTATTTT.